This record concerns one T cell receptor (beta chain) sequence. Its antigen remains unidentified. Germline V CDR1 and CDR2: SEHNR, FQNEAQ (reference sequence). The CDR3 is made up of 15 amino acids. V was shortened by 0 bases and J by 8 bases, with 11 bases between the two germline ends. This PCR relied on a set of 60 Vbeta primers and 13 Jbeta primers. The data were produced by immunoSEQ multiplex PCR, yet TCRdb's version contains in-frame clones alone and is incomplete. This repertoire shows fewer than 250,000 clones, 75% to 90% found once; its top ten account for about 0.77%. The data were obtained in a study of cytomegalovirus exposure and HLA in healthy donors. The study's findings and limits: By a later analysis, the bulk of CMV-associated TCR beta chains appeared HLA-restricted. Further analysis was carried out later, and it showed several of the most significant clusters appearing linked to common viral pathogens.

The specimen was PBMCs. V and J are TRBV7-9 and TRBJ1-6; maybe TRBD1 (6 bases). The receptor was derived from a boy aged 2 to 10 in good health and CMV-seronegative. The DNA for the CDR3 is TGTGCCAGCAGCTTAGCGCAGGGGCACGATTCACCCCTCCACTTT. Its protein product is CASSLAQGHDSPLHF.